This T cell receptor beta chain was captured in a study of cytomegalovirus exposure and HLA in healthy donors. Study-wide results and limits: The CMV antigen specificity of a few CMV-associated chains was confirmed through in vitro analysis. As a later analysis revealed, most CMV-associated TCR beta chains appeared HLA-restricted. Reportedly, TCR beta sequences accurately predicted HLA-A and HLA-B alleles in most subjects.

To note about this clone: Its antigen is unknown. The junction departs from germline at one end; a sequencing error may be responsible.

60 Vbeta and 13 Jbeta primers were used in PCR. The repertoire was sequenced with immunoSEQ multiplex PCR; TCRdb's copy has only in-frame clones and lacks some. This sample carries roughly 50,000 clones, with about 12% going to the ten biggest clones. Germline V gene data show CDR1 as SEHNR and CDR2 as FQNEAQ (reference sequence). This CDR3 has 13 amino acids. The material sequenced was PBMCs. The V call is TRBV7-9, the J call TRBJ1-1; 7 nucleotides agree with TRBD1. This TCR was recovered from a woman aged 60 to 75 in good health and CMV-seropositive. Here the CDR3 reads CASSLGDSLEDFF. CDR3 DNA sequence: TGTGCCAGCAGCCTAGGGGACAGCCTTGAAGATTTCTTT.